Each of the 27 T cell receptor beta chains below was sequenced from the same sample in a study of blood T cell repertoires in COVID-19. Clones were sequenced by immunoSEQ multiplex PCR, and TCRdb holds only the in-frame ones, with some missing. The sample shows 40,000 or so clones, about 91% of them seen only once. Sequencing was performed on peripheral blood. These TCRs come from a human donor in a cohort sampled during active COVID-19.

J is TRBJ1-5 and V is TRBV5-1; maybe TRBD1 (6 bases). CDR3 size: 14 residues. V was cut by 3 bases and J by 7 bases, with 14 bases left in between. The germline V gene has CDR1 SGHRS and CDR2 YFSETQ. The CDR3 loop reads CASSSGDESQPQHF. The CDR3 DNA sequence: TGCGCCAGCAGCTCAGGGGATGAAAGCCAGCCCCAGCATTTT.

V usage is TRBV18 and J usage is TRBJ1-1; D gene ambiguous. CDR1 and CDR2 from the germline V gene are KGHSH and LQKENI. Trimming took off 1 base at V and 8 bases at J, with 11 bases between the two ends. CDR3 length: 13 residues. The CDR3 nucleotides read TGTGCCAGCTCACCACAGGACCGCGGGGAAGCTTTCTTT. Amino acids: CASSPQDRGEAFF.

V is TRBV30 and J is TRBJ1-2; possibly TRBD1 for D (6 bases). The CDR3 consists of 13 residues. Trimming took 3 bases from V and 5 from J, leaving 13 bases between them. Per germline, CDR1 GTSNPN and CDR2 SVGIG (reference sequence). CDR3 sequence (DNA): TGTGCCTGGAGCCGACGACAGGATTATGGCTACACCTTC. Its protein product is CAWSRRQDYGYTF.

In its sample, this clone is medium-sized. This rearrangement joins TRBV6-1 to TRBJ1-1; no clear D gene. The CDR3 runs 15 residues. Germline CDR1 MNHNS, CDR2 SASEGT. Trimming removed 2 bases at V and 0 bases at J, with 10 bases between. CDR3 sequence reads: CASSEYSDMNTEAFF. In DNA, the CDR3 is TGTGCCAGCAGTGAATACTCAGACATGAACACTGAAGCTTTCTTT.

This clone was detected only a few times. V and J are TRBV4-2 and TRBJ2-2; no firm D call. CDR1 LGHNA and CDR2 YNFKEQ come from the germline V gene. CDR3 length equals 16 residues. V was pared by 0 bases and J by 0 bases, with 8 bases between. CDR3 amino acids: CASSQDRVTNTGELFF. In DNA form, the CDR3 reads TGTGCCAGCAGCCAAGATCGAGTGACGAACACCGGGGAGCTGTTTTTT.

This chain uses TRBV25-1 with TRBJ1-5; D is ambiguous. This CDR3 has 14 residues. CDR1 and CDR2 (germline): MGHDK, SYGVNS. V lost 3 bases to trimming and J lost 0 bases, with 6 bases between them. CDR3 DNA sequence: TGTGCCAGCAGTGAGGACTATAGCAATCAGCCCCAGCATTTT. Protein product: CASSEDYSNQPQHF.

This chain links TRBV14 with TRBJ2-7; TRBD1 aligns across 8 bases. The CDR3 sequence is 15 residues long. Losses at the gene ends were 2 bases for V and 11 bases for J; bases not matched to a gene: 14. Germline CDR1 and CDR2: SGHDN and FVKESK. The CDR3: CASSQFRGQGTAKYF. The CDR3 DNA reads as TGTGCCAGCAGCCAATTCAGGGGGCAGGGAACCGCTAAGTACTTC.

V usage is TRBV5-1 and J usage is TRBJ2-7, with D maybe TRBD1 (7 bases). V lost 2 bases and J lost 3, with 21 bases in between. The CDR3 spans 17 residues. Per germline, CDR1 SGHRS and CDR2 YFSETQ. This chain's CDR3 is CASSFRTSRGAGYEQYF. The CDR3 nucleotides read TGCGCCAGCAGCTTCCGGACCAGCAGGGGGGCCGGCTACGAGCAGTACTTC. The full variable domain, its missing parts supplied by reference TRBV5-1 and TRBJ2-7, is KAGVTQTPRYLIKTRGQQVTLSCSPISGHRSVSWYQQTPGQGLQFLFEYFSETQRNKGNFPGRFSGRQFSNSRSEMNVSTLELGDSALYLCASSFRTSRGAGYEQYFGPGTRLTVT.

The gene calls are TRBV4-1 and TRBJ2-3, with TRBD1 identical over 7 bases. Germline V gene sequence: CDR1 MGHRA, CDR2 YSYEKL. Trimming cost V 4 bases and J 2 bases; bases outside gene matches: 6. This CDR3 contains 15 residues. Here the CDR3 DNA reads TGCGCCAGCAGCCTCCTCGGGACAGACACAGATACGCAGTATTTT. It translates to CASSLLGTDTDTQYF.

The chain uses TRBV7-3 and TRBJ2-5; the match to TRBD1 covers 8 bases. Germline V gene lookup returns CDR1 SGHTA and CDR2 FQGTGA. The junction had 10 bases not matched to a gene; V was cut back by 5 bases and J by 5 bases. The CDR3 runs 15 residues. The CDR3 DNA follows: TGTGCCAGCAGCCGGGGGCAGGGGGCAGGGGAGACCCAGTACTTC. It specifies CASSRGQGAGETQYF.

The V gene is TRBV11-2, the J gene TRBJ1-2, with D possibly TRBD1 on 6 matching bases. The germline V and J ends were trimmed by 3 bases and 5 bases, with 10 bases remaining between them. CDR1 is SGHAT, CDR2 FQNNGV, per germline. The CDR3 has 13 amino acids. The chain's CDR3 is CASSFQDRYGYTF. CDR3 DNA: TGTGCCAGCAGCTTCCAGGACAGATATGGCTACACCTTC. Complete variable domain (other parts from reference TRBV11-2 and TRBJ1-2): EAGVAQSPRYKIIEKRQSVAFWCNPISGHATLYWYQQILGQGPKLLIQFQNNGVVDDSQLPKDRFSAERLKGVDSTLKIQPAKLEDSAVYLCASSFQDRYGYTFGSGTRLTVV.

The chain couples TRBV23-1 to TRBJ2-7; D is perhaps TRBD1 (5 bases). TRBV23-1 is given ORF status, its function remaining uncertain. This CDR3 spans 14 amino acids. The V end was cut by 0 bases, the J end by 4 bases, with 10 bases between. The CDR3 sequence is CASSQSRQRYEQYF. CDR3 nucleotides: TGCGCCAGCAGTCAATCGAGACAGAGATACGAGCAGTACTTC.

The V gene is TRBV5-5, the J gene TRBJ1-1; no firm D call. V lost 1 base to trimming and J lost 3 bases, with 13 bases between them. Germline V lookup: CDR1 SGHKS, CDR2 YYEKEE (reference sequence). The CDR3 extends over 15 amino acids. The CDR3 nucleotides are TGTGCCAGCAGCTTGTCGGGATATGGGTACACTGAAGCTTTCTTT. This gives the protein CASSLSGYGYTEAFF.

The gene calls are TRBV19 and TRBJ2-1; 7 positions agree with TRBD1. Looked up from germline, CDR1 is LNHDA and CDR2 is SQIVND (reference sequence). The junction had 6 bases not matched to a gene; V was cut back by 3 bases and J by 1 base. This CDR3 has 16 residues. The CDR3 sequence: CASSIRGGPSYNEQFF. The CDR3 coding sequence is TGTGCCAGTAGTATTCGAGGGGGCCCTTCCTACAATGAGCAGTTCTTC.

The chain is built from TRBV3-1 (or the pseudogene TRBV3-2) and TRBJ1-1, with D possibly being TRBD1 (6 bases). The CDR3 consists of 15 residues. CDR1 LGHDT and CDR2 YNNKEL come from the germline V gene (reference sequence). The germline V and J ends were trimmed by 7 bases and 3 bases, with 18 bases remaining between them. CDR3 residues: CASNSGRQGYTEAFF. CDR3 coding DNA: TGTGCCAGCAATTCGGGGCGGCAGGGGTACACTGAAGCTTTCTTT.

This clone is a singleton in its sample. The rearrangement joins TRBV5-1 to TRBJ2-3, with 11 bases lining up with TRBD2. This CDR3 is 14 amino acids long. V trimming: 9 bases; J trimming: 1 base; junction bases outside the gene matches: 4. From germline, CDR1 is SGHRS and CDR2 YFSETQ. The CDR3 here is CAILAGGCTDTQYF. DNA of the CDR3: TGCGCCATCTTAGCGGGGGGGTGCACAGATACGCAGTATTTT.

V gene TRBV5-1 combines with J gene TRBJ2-3; D is undetermined. Trimming removed 0 bases at V and 2 bases at J, with 7 bases between. This CDR3 is built from 14 residues. Germline V gene data show CDR1 as SGHRS and CDR2 as YFSETQ. The CDR3 sequence is CASSLGQYTDTQYF. For the CDR3, the DNA is TGCGCCAGCAGCTTGGGACAATACACAGATACGCAGTATTTT.

V is TRBV18 and J is TRBJ2-3; D remains ambiguous. CDR1 and CDR2 (germline): KGHSH, LQKENI. The CDR3 contains 14 residues. V lost 3 bases and J 3 bases, leaving 10 bases between the germline ends. The CDR3 sequence is CASSPLTATDTQYF. CDR3 sequence (DNA): TGTGCCAGCTCACCCTTAACAGCAACAGATACGCAGTATTTT.

The chain has TRBV28 and TRBJ1-2; no firm D call. The length of the CDR3 is 15 residues. The germline CDR1 and CDR2 sequences are MDHEN and SYDVKM. Trimming took off 7 bases at V and 5 bases at J, with 20 bases between the two ends. CDR3 nucleotides: TGTGCCAGCACCCTCGGGATGGAGGGTCTTTATGGCTACACCTTC. It encodes CASTLGMEGLYGYTF.

This clone was detected only once. This chain joins TRBV19 and TRBJ1-6, with TRBD1 matching 12 bases. V lost 3 bases, J lost 7 bases, and 7 bases stayed unmatched. Per germline, CDR1 LNHDA and CDR2 SQIVND (reference sequence). CDR3 size: 17 residues. The CDR3 nucleotides read TGTGCCAGTAGTATGAGGGACAGGGGGCAAGGGAATTCACCCCTCCACTTT. The encoded protein is CASSMRDRGQGNSPLHF.

The chain links TRBV7-9 to TRBJ2-2; D not certain. Trimming removed 6 bases from V and 3 bases from J, with 17 bases in between. Germline CDR1 is SEHNR and CDR2 is FQNEAQ (reference sequence). This CDR3 has 16 amino acids. The DNA for the CDR3 is TGTGCCAGCAGGCCCCCTTTCCGGTATGACACCGGGGAGCTGTTTTTT. This translates into CASRPPFRYDTGELFF.

The J gene is TRBJ1-6, the V gene TRBV6-6; D not resolved. V dropped 2 bases and J dropped 9 bases, with 11 bases sitting between them. The CDR3 is made up of 14 amino acids. Germline V CDR1 and CDR2: MNHNY, SVGAGI (reference sequence). The CDR3 DNA follows: TGTGCCAGCAGTTACCGGGGAGGTAGTTCACCCCTCCACTTT. Encoded protein: CASSYRGGSSPLHF.

For the CDR3, the DNA is TGTGCCAGCAGCAAGGGAGAGAACACTGAAGCTTTCTTT. Translating gives CASSKGENTEAFF. This chain uses TRBV2 with TRBJ1-1; D is unclear. CDR3 size: 13 residues. V was clipped by 6 bases and J by 1 base, with 9 bases between them. CDR1 and CDR2 (germline): SNHLY, FYNNEI.

The chain uses TRBV20-1 and TRBJ2-1; D unresolved. Per the germline V gene, CDR1 is DFQATT and CDR2 is SNEGSKA (reference sequence). The CDR3 is 11 residues long. V was trimmed by 6 bases and J by 8 bases, leaving 11 bases between them. In DNA, the CDR3 is TGCAGTGCCCGCGCCCGGTATGAGCAGTTCTTC. It yields the protein CSARARYEQFF.

CDR3 in amino acids: CASSTAGQAELFF. DNA of the CDR3: TGTGCCAGCAGCACAGCGGGACAGGCCGAACTGTTTTTT. V usage is TRBV9 and J usage is TRBJ1-4, with TRBD1 matching over 8 bases. V lost 4 bases, J lost 12 bases, and 8 bases stayed unmatched. Germline loops: CDR1 SGDLS, CDR2 YYNGEE. The CDR3 is 13 amino acids. The full variable domain, completed using reference TRBV9 and TRBJ1-4, is DSGVTQTPKHLITATGQRVTLRCSPRSGDLSVYWYQQSLDQGLQFLIQYYNGEERAKGNILERFSAQQFPDLHSELNLSSLELGDSALYFCASSTAGQAELFFGSGTQLSVL.

As regards this clone: A junction boundary mismatches the germline segment, possibly from a read error. The chain carries TRBV12-5 and TRBJ2-5; 10 bases agree with TRBD2. Germline lookup yields CDR1 LGHNT and CDR2 FRNRAP. This CDR3 comprises 14 residues. This CDR3 reads CASGLAGGQGTQYF. The CDR3 region has the DNA TGTGCTAGTGGTTTAGCGGGAGGGCAAGGGACCCAGTACTTC.

This clone was seen only once. The V gene is TRBV27, the J gene TRBJ1-2, with D perhaps TRBD1 (5 bases). V was clipped by 0 bases and J by 4 bases, with 9 bases between them. This CDR3 has 14 amino acids. Germline V gene sequence: CDR1 MNHEY, CDR2 SMNVEV (reference sequence). This CDR3 reads CASSLSGGGYGYTF. The CDR3 DNA is TGTGCCAGCAGTTTATCCGGGGGTGGCTATGGCTACACCTTC.